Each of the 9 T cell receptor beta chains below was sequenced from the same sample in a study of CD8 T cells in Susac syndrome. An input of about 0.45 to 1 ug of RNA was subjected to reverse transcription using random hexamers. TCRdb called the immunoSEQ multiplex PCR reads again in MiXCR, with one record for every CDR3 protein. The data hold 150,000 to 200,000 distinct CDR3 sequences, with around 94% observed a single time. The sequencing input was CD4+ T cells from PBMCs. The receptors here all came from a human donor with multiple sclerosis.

The CDR3 DNA sequence: TGTGCTAGTGGTTTGGGAGGAAACAATCAGCCCCAGCATTTT. Encoded protein: CASGLGGNNQPQHF. The V and J genes are TRBV12-5 and TRBJ1-5; no definite D call. The CDR3 length is 14 residues. From germline, CDR1 is LGHNT and CDR2 FRNRAP. The V gene lost 1 base and the J gene lost 3 bases, with 7 bases spanning the gap. Full variable domain (missing parts from reference TRBV12-5 and TRBJ1-5): DARVTQTPRHKVTEMGQEVTMRCQPILGHNTVFWYRQTMMQGLELLAYFRNRAPLDDSGMPKDRFSAEMPDATLATLKIQPSEPRDSAVYFCASGLGGNNQPQHFGDGTRLSIL.

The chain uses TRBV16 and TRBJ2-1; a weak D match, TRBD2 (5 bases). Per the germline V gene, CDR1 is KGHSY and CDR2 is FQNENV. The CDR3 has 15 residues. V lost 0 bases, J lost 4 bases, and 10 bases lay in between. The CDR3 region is CASSQSSVEYNEQFF. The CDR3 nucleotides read TGTGCCAGCAGCCAATCTAGCGTAGAGTACAATGAGCAGTTCTTC.

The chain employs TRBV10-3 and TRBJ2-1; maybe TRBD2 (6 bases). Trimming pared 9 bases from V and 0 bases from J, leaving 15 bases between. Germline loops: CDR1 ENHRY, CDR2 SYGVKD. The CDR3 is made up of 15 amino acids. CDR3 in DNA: TGTGCCATTCTAGCGTCCATGAGCTCCTACAATGAGCAGTTCTTC. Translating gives CAILASMSSYNEQFF.

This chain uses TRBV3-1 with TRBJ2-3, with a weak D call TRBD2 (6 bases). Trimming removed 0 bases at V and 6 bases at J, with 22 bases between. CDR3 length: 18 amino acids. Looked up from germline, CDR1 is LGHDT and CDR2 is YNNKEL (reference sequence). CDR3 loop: CASSQEWNFRERMDTQYF. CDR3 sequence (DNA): TGTGCCAGCAGCCAAGAATGGAACTTCCGGGAGAGGATGGATACGCAGTATTTT.

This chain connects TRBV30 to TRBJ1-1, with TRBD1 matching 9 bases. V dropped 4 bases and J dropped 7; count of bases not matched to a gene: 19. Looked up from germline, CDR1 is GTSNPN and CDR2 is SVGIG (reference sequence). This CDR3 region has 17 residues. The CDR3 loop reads CAWTRRTGEGFYGEAFF. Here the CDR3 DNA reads TGTGCCTGGACCCGCCGGACAGGGGAGGGTTTTTACGGTGAAGCTTTCTTT.

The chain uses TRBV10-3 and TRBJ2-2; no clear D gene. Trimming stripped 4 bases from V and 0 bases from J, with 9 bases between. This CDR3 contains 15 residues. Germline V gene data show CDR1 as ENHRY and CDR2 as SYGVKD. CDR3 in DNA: TGTGCCATCAGTGCCGGGCTACCGAACACCGGGGAGCTGTTTTTT. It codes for CAISAGLPNTGELFF.

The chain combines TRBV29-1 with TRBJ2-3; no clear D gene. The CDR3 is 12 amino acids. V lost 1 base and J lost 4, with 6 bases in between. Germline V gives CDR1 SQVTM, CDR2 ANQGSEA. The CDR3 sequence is CSVEGASDTQYF. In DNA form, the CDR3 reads TGCAGCGTTGAAGGAGCCTCAGATACGCAGTATTTT.

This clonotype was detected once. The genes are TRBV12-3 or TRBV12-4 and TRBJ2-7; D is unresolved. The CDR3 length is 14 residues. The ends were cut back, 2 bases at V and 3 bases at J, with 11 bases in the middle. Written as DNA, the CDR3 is TGTGCCAGCAGTTTACAGGCTGCGAGCTACGAGCAGTACTTC. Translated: CASSLQAASYEQYF.

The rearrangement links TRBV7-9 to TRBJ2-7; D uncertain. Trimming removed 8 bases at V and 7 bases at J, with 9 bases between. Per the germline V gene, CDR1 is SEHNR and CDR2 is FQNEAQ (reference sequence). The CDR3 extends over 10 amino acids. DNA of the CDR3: TGTGCCAGCGAAAGAGAGGAGCAGTACTTC. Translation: CASEREEQYF.